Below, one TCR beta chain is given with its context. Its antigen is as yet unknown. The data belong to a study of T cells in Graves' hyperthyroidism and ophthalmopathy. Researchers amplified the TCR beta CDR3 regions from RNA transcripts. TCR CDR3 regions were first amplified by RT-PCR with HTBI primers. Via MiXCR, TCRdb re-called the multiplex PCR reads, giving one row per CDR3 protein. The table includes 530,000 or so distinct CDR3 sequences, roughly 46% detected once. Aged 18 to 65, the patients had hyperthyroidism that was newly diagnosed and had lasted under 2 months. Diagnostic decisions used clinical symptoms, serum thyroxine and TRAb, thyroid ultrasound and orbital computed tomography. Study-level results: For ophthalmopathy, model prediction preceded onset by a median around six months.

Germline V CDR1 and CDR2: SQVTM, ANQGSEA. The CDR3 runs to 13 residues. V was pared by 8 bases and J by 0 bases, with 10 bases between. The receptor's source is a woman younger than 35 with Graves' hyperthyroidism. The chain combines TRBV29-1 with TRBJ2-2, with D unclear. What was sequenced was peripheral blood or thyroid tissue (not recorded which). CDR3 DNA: TGCAGCTTAGACTCCGCGAACACCGGGGAGCTGTTTTTT. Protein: CSLDSANTGELFF.